This T cell receptor (beta chain) was observed in a study of Ad26.COV2.S vaccination and SARS-CoV-2 variants. Study conclusions and caveats: Non-spike TCR breadth showed similarity between vaccine and placebo recipients.

Specified treatment: 15 to 20 received Ad26.COV2.S at low or high dose, single or two shots; 5 received placebo; per-sample allocation not given. Sampling took place 63 days after the first vaccine or placebo injection. Expression of Wuhan-strain SARS-CoV-2 spike came from the Ad26 vector that formed the vaccine. A remark on this clone: The antigen is unknown.

The data were produced by immunoSEQ multiplex PCR, yet TCRdb's version contains in-frame clones alone and is incomplete. The table has 300,000 to 400,000 clones, just over 85% seen once. Germline V gene lookup returns CDR1 LGHNA and CDR2 YSLEER. Between the trimmed V and J ends, which lost 1 base and 3 bases, there was a span of 23 bases. This CDR3 comprises 19 residues. The sequencing here drew on peripheral blood, taken in a trial of Ad26.COV2.S vaccine versus placebo. The TCR was taken from a person between 18 and 65 years old who received the Ad26.COV2.S COVID-19 vaccine or a placebo. The V gene is TRBV4-3, the J gene TRBJ2-3; the D gene is possibly TRBD1 (5 bases). The CDR3 loop is CASSQVLISGLDSTDTQYF. The CDR3, as DNA: TGCGCCAGCAGCCAAGTTTTAATTTCGGGTCTCGACAGTACAGATACGCAGTATTTT.